This is a list of T cell receptor beta chains from one sample in a study of cytomegalovirus exposure and HLA in healthy donors. TCRdb's table, derived via immunoSEQ multiplex PCR, lists solely in-frame clones and lacks some. The sample data list over 100,000 clones. The sample taken for sequencing was PBMCs. Receptors were obtained from a woman aged 40 to 50 in good health and CMV-seropositive. The CDR3 runs from the conserved cysteine through the conserved F or W. The order of the fields is V gene, D gene, J gene, CDR3 DNA, CDR3 protein. A D gene is named only where the DNA matches it firmly.

v_call: TRBV29-1
d_call: -
j_call: TRBJ2-7
cdr3_nt: TGCAGCGTTGAATCGGCCCCGGGCTACGAGCAGTACTTC
cdr3_aa: CSVESAPGYEQYF

v_call: TRBV6-5
d_call: -
j_call: TRBJ1-6
cdr3_nt: TGTGCCAGTGGAACCGGGACGGAGGGTACACCCCTCCACTTT
cdr3_aa: CASGTGTEGTPLHF

v_call: TRBV29-1
d_call: -
j_call: TRBJ2-3
cdr3_nt: TGCAGCGGGATGGAGGGCGCCAGATCCACAGATACGCAGTATTTT
cdr3_aa: CSGMEGARSTDTQYF

v_call: TRBV9
d_call: -
j_call: TRBJ2-6
cdr3_nt: TGTGCCAGCAGCGCTCAGGGTACTGGGGCCAACGTCCTGACTTTC
cdr3_aa: CASSAQGTGANVLTF

v_call: TRBV13
d_call: -
j_call: TRBJ2-7
cdr3_nt: TGTGCCAGCAGCCTGGCCCCAGCGCCAGCCTACGAGCAGTACTTC
cdr3_aa: CASSLAPAPAYEQYF

v_call: TRBV10-3
d_call: TRBD1
j_call: TRBJ1-2
cdr3_nt: TGTGCCATCAGTTTGACAGGGGGAAACTATGGCTACACCTTC
cdr3_aa: CAISLTGGNYGYTF

v_call: TRBV5-5
d_call: -
j_call: TRBJ1-1
cdr3_nt: TGTGCCAGCAGCGCAATGCGAGGTGGGGGGGTGAACACTGAAGCTTTCTTT
cdr3_aa: CASSAMRGGGVNTEAFF

v_call: TRBV5-5
d_call: -
j_call: TRBJ1-5
cdr3_nt: TGTGCCAGCAGCGCAGGTACCTATCAGCCCCAGCATTTT
cdr3_aa: CASSAGTYQPQHF

v_call: TRBV7-9
d_call: TRBD2
j_call: TRBJ2-1
cdr3_nt: TGTGCCAGCAGCTTAGGGGGCCTAGCGGGAGACGCGATTGAGCAGTTCTTC
cdr3_aa: CASSLGGLAGDAIEQFF

v_call: TRBV28
d_call: TRBD2
j_call: TRBJ2-2
cdr3_nt: TGTGCCAGCAGTACTACTAGCGGGCCCCACACCGGGGAGCTGTTTTTT
cdr3_aa: CASSTTSGPHTGELFF

v_call: TRBV28
d_call: TRBD2
j_call: TRBJ2-7
cdr3_nt: TGTGCCAGCAGTTGGGTAGCGGGGACCTACGAGCAGTACTTC
cdr3_aa: CASSWVAGTYEQYF

v_call: TRBV6-1
d_call: -
j_call: TRBJ2-5
cdr3_nt: TGTGCCAGCAGTGGCCGGAGGGGAGAGACCCAGCACTTC
cdr3_aa: CASSGRRGETQHF

v_call: TRBV14
d_call: -
j_call: TRBJ2-7
cdr3_nt: TGTGCCAGCAGCCACGGGACTCCCTACGAGCAGTACTTC
cdr3_aa: CASSHGTPYEQYF

v_call: TRBV28
d_call: -
j_call: TRBJ1-2
cdr3_nt: TGTGCCAGCAAGACAGACCCTTATGGCTACACCTTC
cdr3_aa: CASKTDPYGYTF

v_call: TRBV9
d_call: TRBD1
j_call: TRBJ1-2
cdr3_nt: TGTGCCAGCAGCCCGGGCGGGGACAGGGTAGGCGGCTACACCTTC
cdr3_aa: CASSPGGDRVGGYTF

v_call: TRBV6-5
d_call: -
j_call: TRBJ1-1
cdr3_nt: TGTGCCAGCAGCTTAGACAGAATTTACACTGAAGCTTTCTTT
cdr3_aa: CASSLDRIYTEAFF

v_call: TRBV6-5
d_call: -
j_call: TRBJ1-4
cdr3_nt: TGTGCCAGCAGGGCTACGACAGAAAAACTGTTTTTT
cdr3_aa: CASRATTEKLFF

v_call: TRBV5-1
d_call: -
j_call: TRBJ2-5
cdr3_nt: TGCGCCAGCAGCCTAACAGGGTTTTTCCAAGAGACCCAGTACTTC
cdr3_aa: CASSLTGFFQETQYF

v_call: TRBV6-4
d_call: -
j_call: TRBJ2-3
cdr3_nt: TGTGCCAGCAGTGAATCGTCGGGAATCACAGATACGCAGTATTTT
cdr3_aa: CASSESSGITDTQYF

v_call: TRBV9
d_call: -
j_call: TRBJ2-7
cdr3_nt: TGTGCCAGCAGCGCGCGTGACAGTTACGAGCAGTACTTC
cdr3_aa: CASSARDSYEQYF

v_call: TRBV2
d_call: -
j_call: TRBJ1-1
cdr3_nt: TGTGCCAGCGGGCGGGGGCCGAACACTGAAGCTTTCTTT
cdr3_aa: CASGRGPNTEAFF

v_call: TRBV2
d_call: -
j_call: TRBJ2-7
cdr3_nt: TGTGCCAGCAGGGTAGTGTCCTACGAGCAGTACTTC
cdr3_aa: CASRVVSYEQYF

v_call: TRBV19
d_call: -
j_call: TRBJ1-5
cdr3_nt: TGTGCCAGTAGTATTATCACAGCCAATCAGCCCCAGCATTTT
cdr3_aa: CASSIITANQPQHF

v_call: TRBV5-4
d_call: -
j_call: TRBJ1-1
cdr3_nt: TGTGCCAGCAGCTTCCCAGCTAGCATGAACACTGAAGCTTTCTTT
cdr3_aa: CASSFPASMNTEAFF

v_call: TRBV28
d_call: TRBD1
j_call: TRBJ1-1
cdr3_nt: TGTGCCAGCAGTTCCCGGACAGGCAATTACATGAACACTGAAGCTTTCTTT
cdr3_aa: CASSSRTGNYMNTEAFF

v_call: TRBV29-1
d_call: -
j_call: TRBJ1-1
cdr3_nt: TGCAGCGAGTGGGCGGGGGCGTCGGGGACTGAAGCTTTCTTT
cdr3_aa: CSEWAGASGTEAFF

v_call: TRBV7-3
d_call: TRBD2
j_call: TRBJ2-2
cdr3_nt: TGTGCCAGCAGCGCACTAGCGGGAGGGGCCGGGGAGCTGTTTTTT
cdr3_aa: CASSALAGGAGELFF

v_call: TRBV19
d_call: -
j_call: TRBJ1-2
cdr3_nt: TGTGCCAGTAGTAGAACCCGCAGTCTCACACCGCTCCACTATGGCTACACCTTC
cdr3_aa: CASSRTRSLTPLHYGYTF

v_call: TRBV19
d_call: TRBD1
j_call: TRBJ2-7
cdr3_nt: TGTGCCAGTAGTATAATGGACAGGGAACACGAGCAGTACTTC
cdr3_aa: CASSIMDREHEQYF

v_call: TRBV30
d_call: TRBD1
j_call: TRBJ1-4
cdr3_nt: TGTGCCTGGGCGACAGGGACTAATGAAAAACTGTTTTTT
cdr3_aa: CAWATGTNEKLFF

v_call: TRBV7-2
d_call: -
j_call: TRBJ1-5
cdr3_nt: TGTGCCAGCAGCCTTGGGGGGGGCAATCAGCCCCAGCATTTT
cdr3_aa: CASSLGGGNQPQHF

v_call: TRBV29-1
d_call: -
j_call: TRBJ1-1
cdr3_nt: TGCAGCGTTGATACGACCTTTTTGGCGGGGTCTTGGGGGAACACTGAAGCTTTCTTT
cdr3_aa: CSVDTTFLAGSWGNTEAFF

v_call: TRBV5-1
d_call: -
j_call: TRBJ1-1
cdr3_nt: TGCGCCAGCAACCCGACAGACCGTTATGAAGCTTTCTTT
cdr3_aa: CASNPTDRYEAFF

v_call: TRBV27
d_call: TRBD1
j_call: TRBJ1-4
cdr3_nt: TGTGCCAGCAGTTTATTTGCAGGGGGGAATGAAAAACTGTTTTTT
cdr3_aa: CASSLFAGGNEKLFF

v_call: TRBV9
d_call: TRBD1
j_call: TRBJ1-3
cdr3_nt: TGTGCCAGCAGCGTCACAGGGGTCAACTCTGGAAACACCATATATTTT
cdr3_aa: CASSVTGVNSGNTIYF

v_call: TRBV27
d_call: -
j_call: TRBJ2-1
cdr3_nt: TGTGCCAGCTCACGGACAGCAAGGACCAATGAGCAGTTCTTC
cdr3_aa: CASSRTARTNEQFF

v_call: TRBV5-4
d_call: TRBD1
j_call: TRBJ1-1
cdr3_nt: TGTGCCAGCAGCTTCGGGACAGAGCTGAACACTGAAGCTTTCTTT
cdr3_aa: CASSFGTELNTEAFF

v_call: TRBV7-9
d_call: TRBD1
j_call: TRBJ1-4
cdr3_nt: TGTGCCAGCATTGGACAGGGAGGGTTTAATGAAAAACTGTTTTTT
cdr3_aa: CASIGQGGFNEKLFF

v_call: TRBV7-2
d_call: -
j_call: TRBJ1-2
cdr3_nt: TGTGCCAGCAGCTTAGTGCTGACAGGTGGCTACACCTTC
cdr3_aa: CASSLVLTGGYTF

v_call: TRBV27
d_call: TRBD1
j_call: TRBJ1-1
cdr3_nt: TGTGCCAGCAGAGTCGGGACAGGGCCAACTGAAGCTTTCTTT
cdr3_aa: CASRVGTGPTEAFF